The 22 T cell receptor beta chains given below trace back to one sample, sequenced in a study of T cells after yellow fever vaccination. TCRdb analysed the 5' RACE reads with MiXCR anew, one entry per CDR3 protein. The data hold a few hundred thousand distinct CDR3 sequences, with 8.7% observed a single time. The specimen comprised CD4+ T cells sorted from PBMCs, sampled 5 days after the yellow fever booster vaccination. The receptors stem from a man aged 18 to 35 who received the YFV17D yellow fever vaccine.

This sequence joins TRBV21-1 and TRBJ1-1; the table's D gene call, TRBD1, was not cross checked with the DNA. TRBV21-1 is termed a pseudogene. CDR3 length equals 15 residues. The CDR3 protein is CASSKTGAVGTEAFF. The CDR3 DNA reads TGTGCCAGCAGCAAAACAGGGGCCGTAGGCACTGAAGCTTTCTTT.

The J gene is TRBJ2-5, the V gene TRBV20-1; 9 positions match TRBD2. Germline CDR1 is DFQATT and CDR2 is SNEGSKA (reference sequence). V lost 3 bases to trimming and J lost 6 bases; unmatched junction nucleotides: 11. The CDR3 runs to 15 residues. CDR3: CSARTSGGNPQTQYF. The CDR3 bases are TGCAGTGCTAGGACCAGCGGGGGGAACCCACAGACCCAGTACTTC.

This clonotype was detected many times. The chain uses TRBV6-2 or TRBV6-3 and TRBJ2-7; 7 nucleotides align to TRBD2. Germline CDR1 reads MNHEY; CDR2 reads SVGEGT. With 6 bases clipped from V and 2 bases from J, the junction kept 7 bases outside the gene matches. The CDR3 sequence is 14 residues long. DNA of the CDR3: TGTGCCAGCAGGTTAGCGGGTTCGGCCTACGAGCAGTACTTC. Amino acid sequence: CASRLAGSAYEQYF.

The rearrangement joins TRBV20-1 to TRBJ1-5; perhaps TRBD1 as D (5 bases). This CDR3 is built from 15 residues. V shed 3 bases and J shed 3 bases, with 15 bases lying between them. From germline, CDR1 is DFQATT and CDR2 SNEGSKA (reference sequence). The DNA of the CDR3 is TGCAGTGCTAGCCTCCCGGGGGTCTTCAATCAGCCCCAGCATTTT. Protein: CSASLPGVFNQPQHF.

The CDR3 DNA reads TGTGCCAGCAGCTACCAGGGGGGTCTGGGCACTGAAGCTTTCTTT. It codes for CASSYQGGLGTEAFF. The J gene is TRBJ1-1, the V gene TRBV11-2; 7 bases line up with TRBD1. Germline-derived CDR1 and CDR2 are SGHAT and FQNNGV. The CDR3 consists of 15 residues. The V gene end was trimmed by 4 bases and the J gene end by 4 bases; junction bases not matched to a gene: 9.

The CDR3 bases are TGTGCCAGCCTTCGGGACGGTTCGAGAAATCAGCCCCAGCATTTT. Amino acids: CASLRDGSRNQPQHF. The V call is TRBV6-6, the J call TRBJ1-5; possible D gene TRBD1, 5 bases. The CDR3 extends over 15 amino acids. Trimming took 8 bases from V and 4 from J, leaving 18 bases between them. Germline loops: CDR1 MNHNY, CDR2 SVGAGI (reference sequence).

The rearrangement uses TRBV10-3 and TRBJ2-3; D assignment may be TRBD1 or TRBD2 (5 bases each). Per the germline V gene, CDR1 is ENHRY and CDR2 is SYGVKD. With 8 bases removed from V and 0 bases from J, the gap between germline ends came to 15 bases. The CDR3 extends over 15 amino acids. The CDR3 loop is CAIGVSGASTDTQYF. CDR3 nucleotides: TGTGCCATCGGGGTGTCCGGGGCTAGCACAGATACGCAGTATTTT.

V gene TRBV20-1 combines with J gene TRBJ2-3; tentatively, D is TRBD1 or TRBD2 (5 bases each). Trimming stripped 1 base from V and 0 bases from J, with 11 bases between. The CDR3 contains 15 residues. The germline V gene has CDR1 DFQATT and CDR2 SNEGSKA (reference sequence). This CDR3 reads CSARVGVTSTDTQYF. DNA of the CDR3: TGCAGTGCTAGAGTGGGGGTTACTAGCACAGATACGCAGTATTTT.

This clonotype was detected a few times. CDR3 region: CATTSGQGGFNEQYV. The CDR3, as DNA: TGTGCCACTACCTCGGGACAGGGCGGGTTTAACGAGCAGTACGTC. The rearrangement uses TRBV5-4 and TRBJ2-7; 9 bases agree with TRBD1. This CDR3 has 15 amino acids. The junction had 15 bases not matched to a gene; V was cut back by 9 bases and J by 5 bases. CDR1 and CDR2 from the germline V gene are SGHNT and YYREEE (reference sequence).

This clonotype was recorded once. At one of its ends the junction is not consistent with the germline gene, which may arise from a read error. The CDR3 coding sequence is TGCGCCAGCAGCGGGGGACAGCCCAACTCCTACACTGAGCAGTTCTTC. This sequence encodes CASSGGQPNSYTEQFF. The V gene is TRBV5-1, the J gene TRBJ2-1; 7 positions agree with TRBD1. The CDR3 runs 16 residues. Germline V gives CDR1 SGHRS, CDR2 YFSETQ.

This clonotype was observed many times. The chain carries TRBV7-6 and TRBJ1-4; possible D gene TRBD1, 5 bases. Germline loops: CDR1 SGHVS, CDR2 FNYEAQ. The length of the CDR3 is 16 residues. V lost 2 bases and J 2 bases, leaving 12 bases between the germline ends. The CDR3 sequence: CASSLRPGRTNEKLFF. CDR3 nucleotide sequence: TGTGCCAGCAGCTTAAGGCCAGGGCGGACTAATGAAAAACTGTTTTTT.

This clonotype was counted many times. The chain has TRBV5-1 and TRBJ1-1; 12 nucleotides align to TRBD1. CDR1 is SGHRS, CDR2 YFSETQ, per germline. The J segment lost 0 bases and the V segment lost 6 bases, leaving 6 bases of the junction unmatched. This CDR3 has 16 amino acids. As DNA, the CDR3 is TGCGCCAGCATTCCGGGACAGGGGGCCTTGAACACTGAAGCTTTCTTT. This sequence encodes CASIPGQGALNTEAFF.

This clonotype has ten or more counts. The chain has TRBV18 and TRBJ1-3; 9 nucleotides align to TRBD1. CDR1 and CDR2 (germline): KGHSH, LQKENI. The V and J ends lost 2 bases and 1 base, in that order; junction bases with no gene match: 3. The CDR3 is 16 amino acids. CDR3 in DNA: TGTGCCAGCTCACCAGTGACAGGGGGATCTGGAAACACCATATATTTT. Amino acids: CASSPVTGGSGNTIYF.

This clonotype was picked up many times. The rearrangement links TRBV7-3 to TRBJ2-3; either TRBD1 or TRBD2 may supply D (6 bases each). The ends were cut back, 4 bases at V and 1 base at J, with 12 bases in the middle. The germline gives CDR1 SGHTA, CDR2 FQGTGA. The CDR3 covers 15 residues. CDR3 DNA: TGTGCCAGCAGCTCCCGGGGGCATGGCACAGATACGCAGTATTTT. It encodes CASSSRGHGTDTQYF.

The rearrangement links TRBV6-1 to TRBJ2-2; TRBD1 agrees at 10 bases. The CDR3 covers 15 residues. J lost 4 bases, V lost 4 bases, and 3 bases had no gene match. Looked up from germline, CDR1 is MNHNS and CDR2 is SASEGT. The CDR3 DNA follows: TGTGCCAGCAGTGGGAGACAGGGGGCCACCGGGGAGCTGTTTTTT. This encodes CASSGRQGATGELFF.

Many counts were recorded for this clonotype. DNA for the CDR3: TGCGCCAGCAGCTTGGAATGGGGGCTCTTTTCCTACGAGCAGTACTTC. This gives the protein CASSLEWGLFSYEQYF. This sequence joins TRBV5-1 and TRBJ2-7, with TRBD1 as a possible D gene (6 bases). CDR3 length equals 16 residues. V shed 0 bases and J shed 1 base, with 14 bases lying between them. Germline V gene data show CDR1 as SGHRS and CDR2 as YFSETQ.

This clonotype appeared a few times. The gene calls are TRBV9 and TRBJ2-3; TRBD1 or TRBD2 may be the D gene (5 bases each). The CDR3 contains 18 residues. The germline CDR1 and CDR2 sequences are SGDLS and YYNGEE. The ends were cut back, 0 bases at V and 2 bases at J, with 19 bases in the middle. The CDR3 region has the DNA TGTGCCAGCAGCGTAGAACGGGACGGGCGGACATACACAGATACGCAGTATTTT. It specifies CASSVERDGRTYTDTQYF.

The chain has TRBV4-3 and TRBJ2-1, with D uncertain. Germline CDR1 and CDR2: LGHNA and YSLEER. This CDR3 has 11 residues. V was pared by 0 bases and J by 12 bases, with 6 bases between. CDR3 residues: CASSQENRQFF. The CDR3 DNA is TGCGCCAGCAGCCAAGAAAACAGGCAGTTCTTC.

The J gene is TRBJ2-1, the V gene TRBV24-1; unclear D gene. Trimming took 4 bases from V and 6 from J, leaving 6 bases between them. This CDR3 has 12 residues. Germline V gene data show CDR1 as KGHDR and CDR2 as SFDVKD. The CDR3 region is CATSERSNEQFF. CDR3 nucleotides: TGTGCCACCAGTGAGAGATCCAATGAGCAGTTCTTC.

A few counts support this clonotype. This chain connects TRBV18 to TRBJ2-1; TRBD2 matches at 11 bases. V was clipped by 6 bases and J by 1 base; unmatched bases: 5. Germline V gives CDR1 KGHSH, CDR2 LQKENI. This CDR3 is 16 amino acids long. The CDR3 is CASSFSGGASYNEQFF. Written as DNA, the CDR3 is TGTGCCAGCTCGTTTAGCGGGGGGGCGTCCTACAATGAGCAGTTCTTC. Looking up the rest from reference TRBV18 and TRBJ2-1 gives the full variable domain: NAGVMQNPRHLVRRRGQEARLRCSPMKGHSHVYWYRQLPEEGLKFMVYLQKENIIDESGMPKERFSAEFPKEGPSILRIQQVVRGDSAAYFCASSFSGGASYNEQFFGPGTRLTVL.

The gene calls are TRBV20-1 and TRBJ2-3; 9 bases are a match to TRBD1. This CDR3 region has 15 residues. The germline V gene encodes CDR1 DFQATT and CDR2 SNEGSKA (reference sequence). Unmatched junction bases numbered 6, after V lost 3 bases and J lost 2 bases. The CDR3 bases are TGCAGTGCTAGGGCGGGACAGGGAATCACAGATACGCAGTATTTT. Translating it yields CSARAGQGITDTQYF.

This clonotype was recorded a few times. The J gene is TRBJ1-2, the V gene TRBV6-4; D unresolved. Trimming took 1 base from V and 7 from J, leaving 13 bases between them. CDR1 is MRHNA, CDR2 SNTAGT, per germline. The CDR3 consists of 14 residues. DNA for the CDR3: TGTGCCAGCAGTGACTTAGCCGGTCTGGGTGGCTACACCTTC. It specifies CASSDLAGLGGYTF.